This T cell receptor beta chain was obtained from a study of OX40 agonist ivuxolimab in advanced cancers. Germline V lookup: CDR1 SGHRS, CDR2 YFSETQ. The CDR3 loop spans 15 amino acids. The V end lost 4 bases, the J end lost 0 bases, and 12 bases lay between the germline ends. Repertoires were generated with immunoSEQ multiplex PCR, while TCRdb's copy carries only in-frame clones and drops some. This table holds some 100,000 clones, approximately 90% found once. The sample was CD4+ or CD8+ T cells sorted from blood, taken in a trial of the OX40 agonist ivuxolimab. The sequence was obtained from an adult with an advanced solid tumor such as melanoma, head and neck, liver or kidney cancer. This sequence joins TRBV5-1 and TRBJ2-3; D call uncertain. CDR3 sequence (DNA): TGCGCCAGCAGCGCTTCGAGCGCCAGCACAGATACGCAGTATTTT. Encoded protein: CASSASSASTDTQYF. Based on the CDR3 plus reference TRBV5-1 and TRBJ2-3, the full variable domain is KAGVTQTPRYLIKTRGQQVTLSCSPISGHRSVSWYQQTPGQGLQFLFEYFSETQRNKGNFPGRFSGRQFSNSRSEMNVSTLELGDSALYLCASSASSASTDTQYFGPGTRLTVL.